This T cell receptor beta chain originates from a study of regulatory T cells in long-lasting Graves disease. The CDR3 has 15 amino acids. V was pared by 8 bases and J by 2 bases, with 11 bases of the junction left unmatched. Germline V CDR1 and CDR2: ENHRY, SYGVKD. For TCR beta, libraries came from iRepertoire HTBI primers and Arm-PCR of CDR3 regions. TCRdb reprocessed the multiplex PCR reads via MiXCR and lists one record per CDR3 protein. Of about 620,000 distinct CDR3 sequences in the sample, roughly 15% were seen once. Time point described: newly diagnosed GD, antithyroid drugs for less than 3 months. Researchers made the TCR library from RNA that was extracted from PBMCs. Peripheral blood, 7 to 10 milliliters per patient, was collected in EDTA tubes. This same sample was also taken into another study, of T cells in Graves' hyperthyroidism and ophthalmopathy. According to that study: Disease duration under 2 months; hyperthyroidism patients were aged 18 to 65. Those patients with uncontrolled infection, other autoimmune disease, pregnancy or lactation were excluded. Diagnoses used clinical symptoms, serum thyroxine and TRAb, thyroid ultrasound and orbital computed tomography.

The chain has TRBV10-3 and TRBJ2-7; TRBD1 aligns across 8 bases. Source: peripheral blood mononuclear cells (PBMCs), taken at new diagnosis, from a patient treated with antithyroid drugs. The source is a woman aged 25 to 39 with Graves disease. CDR3 sequence: CAIGSTDRGPYEQYF. As DNA, the CDR3 is TGTGCCATCGGCAGTACAGACAGGGGTCCCTACGAGCAGTACTTC.